These 17 T cell receptor beta chains were sequenced from one sample in a study of long-term antiretroviral therapy in people with HIV. They ran version v3.0 of the immunoSEQ assay at survey level. The repertoire was sequenced with immunoSEQ multiplex PCR; TCRdb's copy has only in-frame clones and lacks some. The top ten hold 9.5% to 10% of the sample, which has approximately 18,000 clones, about nine tenths seen once. The source material was unsorted PBMCs, sampled 3 years after starting antiretroviral therapy. These receptors all stem from a man aged 50-60 years with HIV.

The genes are TRBV4-3 and TRBJ1-2; no clear D gene. Germline CDR1 and CDR2: LGHNA and YSLEER. The CDR3 runs to 15 residues. V lost 0 bases and J 5 bases, leaving 13 bases between the germline ends. DNA for the CDR3: TGCGCCAGCAGCCAAGAAAGGAGTGTTGGGTATGGCTACACCTTC. Its protein product is CASSQERSVGYGYTF.

This clone was seen a handful of times. The rearrangement links TRBV15 to TRBJ1-3; D is unresolved. Germline loops: CDR1 LNHNV, CDR2 YYDKDF (reference sequence). Trimming stripped 0 bases from V and 0 bases from J, with 9 bases between. The CDR3 loop spans 16 amino acids. CDR3 in DNA: TGTGCCACCAGCAGAGATGCCGACTTCTCTGGAAACACCATATATTTT. Amino acid sequence: CATSRDADFSGNTIYF.

The genes are TRBV10-1 and TRBJ2-2; the D gene is possibly TRBD1 (5 bases). The germline V gene has CDR1 WNHNN and CDR2 SYGVQD (reference sequence). Trimming cost V 3 bases and J 2 bases, with 7 bases left between them. The length of the CDR3 is 14 residues. Here the CDR3 DNA reads TGCGCCAGCAGTGAAGGGGCCAACACCGGGGAGCTGTTTTTT. It specifies CASSEGANTGELFF.

The DNA of the CDR3 is TGCGCCAGCAGCCTGGCCACTAGCGGGGTTTCGGGTGAGCAGTTCTTC. Translated: CASSLATSGVSGEQFF. The chain combines TRBV4-3 with TRBJ2-1; 10 bases match TRBD2. Germline V gene lookup returns CDR1 LGHNA and CDR2 YSLEER. Trimming took 4 bases from V and 9 from J; bases not matched to a gene: 12. The CDR3 extends over 16 amino acids.

The V call is TRBV6-5, the J call TRBJ2-7; 9 bases match TRBD1. V shed 5 bases and J 6 bases; nucleotides not matched to a gene: 8. Germline V gene sequence: CDR1 MNHEY, CDR2 SVGAGI. The CDR3 sequence is 14 residues long. The DNA for the CDR3 is TGTGCCAGCAGTCACCGGGACAGGGTAGCCGAGCAGTACTTC. This encodes CASSHRDRVAEQYF.

This rearrangement joins TRBV29-1 to TRBJ2-3, with TRBD2 matching over 14 bases. The length of the CDR3 is 17 residues. The trim removed 6 bases at V and 0 bases at J, leaving 8 bases unmatched. The V gene's germline CDR1 is SQVTM and CDR2 ANQGSEA. Here the CDR3 reads CSVPGLAGVGSTDTQYF. The CDR3 region has the DNA TGCAGCGTCCCGGGACTAGCGGGGGTGGGAAGCACAGATACGCAGTATTTT.

The V call is TRBV5-5, the J call TRBJ2-7; 12 nucleotides agree with TRBD2. Germline V gene data show CDR1 as SGHKS and CDR2 as YYEKEE (reference sequence). This CDR3 has 14 amino acids. J lost 3 bases, V lost 5 bases, and 3 bases had no gene match. The DNA of the CDR3 is TGTGCCAGCAGAAGACTAGCGGGAGTCTACGAGCAGTACTTC. It codes for CASRRLAGVYEQYF. The whole variable domain, filled in from reference TRBV5-5 and TRBJ2-7, reads DAGVTQSPTHLIKTRGQQVTLRCSPISGHKSVSWYQQVLGQGPQFIFQYYEKEERGRGNFPDRFSARQFPNYSSELNVNALLLGDSALYLCASRRLAGVYEQYFGPGTRLTVT.

This clone has a single count. A read error may account for a junction end that differs from germline. V is TRBV19 and J is TRBJ2-6; D gene uncertain. The CDR3 spans 15 residues. Germline V CDR1 and CDR2: LNHDA, SQIVND (reference sequence). The CDR3: CASSLEGPGANVLTF. CDR3 in DNA: TGTGCCAGTAGTCTAGAAGGGCCTGGGGCCAACGTCCTGACTTTC. Based on the CDR3 plus reference TRBV19 and TRBJ2-6, the full variable domain is DGGITQSPKYLFRKEGQNVTLSCEQNLNHDAMYWYRQDPGQGLRLIYYSQIVNDFQKGDIAEGYSVSREKKESFPLTVTSAQKNPTAFYLCASSLEGPGANVLTFGAGSRLTVL.

The V gene is TRBV7-2, the J gene TRBJ1-3; 9 nucleotides align to TRBD1. Losses at the gene ends were 1 base for V and 0 bases for J; bases not matched to a gene: 4. The germline gives CDR1 SGHTA, CDR2 FQGNSA. The CDR3 runs to 17 residues. The CDR3 sequence: CASSLGGQGLSGNTIYF. CDR3 DNA sequence: TGTGCCAGCAGCTTAGGGGGACAGGGTCTCTCTGGAAACACCATATATTTT.

J is TRBJ2-7 and V is TRBV9; perhaps TRBD1 as D (6 bases). V was shortened by 0 bases and J by 0 bases, with 7 bases between the two germline ends. CDR1 is SGDLS and CDR2 is YYNGEE in the germline V gene. This CDR3 has 14 residues. The CDR3 loop reads CASSVEDSSYEQYF. The CDR3 DNA reads TGTGCCAGCAGCGTAGAGGACAGCTCCTACGAGCAGTACTTC. The full variable domain, completed using reference TRBV9 and TRBJ2-7, is DSGVTQTPKHLITATGQRVTLRCSPRSGDLSVYWYQQSLDQGLQFLIQYYNGEERAKGNILERFSAQQFPDLHSELNLSSLELGDSALYFCASSVEDSSYEQYFGPGTRLTVT.

The chain joins TRBV19 to TRBJ1-2; tentative D call: TRBD1 (6 bases). The CDR3 is made up of 16 amino acids. V was cut by 9 bases and J by 3 bases, with 23 bases left in between. Germline V gives CDR1 LNHDA, CDR2 SQIVND (reference sequence). In nucleotides, the CDR3 is TGTGCCAGCTCAGTTTACTGGACAGATCCGGACTATGGCTACACCTTC. It translates to CASSVYWTDPDYGYTF.

The V call is TRBV4-1, the J call TRBJ1-6, with a tentative D call TRBD1 (6 bases). The CDR3 spans 12 residues. Trimming cost V 4 bases and J 9 bases, with 7 bases left between them. Germline V gene sequence: CDR1 MGHRA, CDR2 YSYEKL. The CDR3 here is CASSPQGSPLHF. Written as DNA, the CDR3 is TGCGCCAGCAGCCCACAGGGTTCACCCCTCCACTTT.

The chain recombines TRBV19 with TRBJ2-2; D unclear. The CDR3 is 13 amino acids. V was shortened by 7 bases and J by 0 bases, with 6 bases between the two germline ends. Germline V CDR1 and CDR2: LNHDA, SQIVND (reference sequence). The CDR3 region is CASKPSNTGELFF. DNA for the CDR3: TGTGCCAGTAAACCTTCGAACACCGGGGAGCTGTTTTTT.

J is TRBJ2-1 and V is TRBV5-8; 14 nucleotides match TRBD2. Germline CDR1 and CDR2: SGHTS and YDEGEE. J lost 4 bases, V lost 4 bases, and 10 bases had no gene match. There are 18 residues in the CDR3. The CDR3, as DNA: TGTGCCAGCAGCGCCGGGACTAGCGGGGGCTCCTTTTACAATGAGCAGTTCTTC. The encoded protein is CASSAGTSGGSFYNEQFF.

The chain couples TRBV6-1 to TRBJ2-7, with D hard to call. Per the germline V gene, CDR1 is MNHNS and CDR2 is SASEGT. This CDR3 has 13 residues. V lost 7 bases, J lost 3 bases, and 13 bases lay in between. The CDR3 spells CASNKEVYYEQYF. The CDR3 bases are TGTGCCAGCAATAAGGAAGTGTACTACGAGCAGTACTTC.

V gene TRBV2 combines with J gene TRBJ1-6, with 9 positions matching TRBD1. This CDR3 contains 15 residues. J lost 4 bases, V lost 3 bases, and 1 base had no gene match. CDR1 and CDR2 from the germline V gene are SNHLY and FYNNEI. The CDR3 here is CASSEDRGYNSPLHF. CDR3 in DNA: TGTGCCAGCAGTGAGGACAGGGGTTATAATTCACCCCTCCACTTT. The full variable domain, its missing parts supplied by reference TRBV2 and TRBJ1-6, is EPEVTQTPSHQVTQMGQEVILRCVPISNHLYFYWYRQILGQKVEFLVSFYNNEISEKSEIFDDQFSVERPDGSNFTLKIRSTKLEDSAMYFCASSEDRGYNSPLHFGNGTRLTVT.

This clone has a single count. The chain employs TRBV29-1 and TRBJ1-2; D is unresolved. Looked up from germline, CDR1 is SQVTM and CDR2 is ANQGSEA. This CDR3 region has 11 residues. The V gene lost 2 bases and the J gene lost 5 bases, with 6 bases spanning the gap. DNA for the CDR3: TGCAGCGTTGAACCGGGGTATGGCTACACCTTC. Amino acids: CSVEPGYGYTF.